One and the same sample provided the 12 T cell receptor beta chains below, sequenced in a study of blood T cell repertoires in COVID-19. Libraries were prepared by immunoSEQ multiplex PCR; TCRdb keeps only in-frame clonotypes and omits some of them. Among roughly 200,000 clones listed, about 84% were seen once. Specimen: PBMCs or T cells enriched from blood (not recorded which). The receptors come from a middle-aged man with acute COVID-19.

The chain carries TRBV27 and TRBJ1-5; tentative D call: TRBD1 (5 bases). There are 16 residues in the CDR3. The germline CDR1 and CDR2 sequences are MNHEY and SMNVEV (reference sequence). V lost 3 bases and J 4 bases, leaving 16 bases between the germline ends. CDR3 sequence (DNA): TGTGCCAGCAGTTTTGGCTCCGGGACTTTGAATCAGCCCCAGCATTTT. It codes for CASSFGSGTLNQPQHF.

The CDR3 loop reads CASSPRAGGITDTQYF. CDR3 bases: TGCGCCAGCAGCCCCCGAGCGGGAGGGATCACAGATACGCAGTATTTT. V gene TRBV5-1 combines with J gene TRBJ2-3; 10 nucleotides line up with TRBD2. Trimming at V came to 4 bases and at J to 2 bases, leaving 7 bases not matched to a gene. Germline-derived CDR1 and CDR2 are SGHRS and YFSETQ. This CDR3 spans 16 amino acids.

The rearrangement joins TRBV28 to TRBJ1-2, with D possibly being TRBD1 (5 bases). The V gene's germline CDR1 is MDHEN and CDR2 SYDVKM. Trimming removed 8 bases at V and 8 bases at J, with 12 bases between. The CDR3 has 11 amino acids. Here the CDR3 DNA reads TGTGCCAGCTCAGGGCATCGGGGCTACACCTTC. This sequence encodes CASSGHRGYTF.

This chain connects TRBV25-1 to TRBJ2-7; 9 bases match TRBD1. The CDR3 loop spans 15 amino acids. The germline gives CDR1 MGHDK, CDR2 SYGVNS. The V gene end was trimmed by 5 bases and the J gene end by 6 bases; junction bases not matched to a gene: 11. The CDR3 loop is CASSPRDRDSGEQYF. DNA for the CDR3: TGTGCCAGCAGTCCCCGGGACAGGGATTCGGGCGAGCAGTACTTC.

The chain combines TRBV28 with TRBJ1-4; TRBD1 matches 8 bases. V shed 7 bases, J shed 6 bases, and the junction held 13 bases outside the gene matches. CDR3 size: 16 residues. Germline lookup yields CDR1 MDHEN and CDR2 SYDVKM. Here the CDR3 DNA reads TGTGCCAGCACCCCGTACGAGGGACAGGTATATGAAAAACTGTTTTTT. Translated: CASTPYEGQVYEKLFF. The full variable domain, its missing parts supplied by reference TRBV28 and TRBJ1-4, is DVKVTQSSRYLVKRTGEKVFLECVQDMDHENMFWYRQDPGLGLRLIYFSYDVKMKEKGDIPEGYSVSREKKERFSLILESASTNQTSMYLCASTPYEGQVYEKLFFGSGTQLSVL.

This sequence joins TRBV9 and TRBJ2-3, with 7 nucleotides matching TRBD2. The germline V gene has CDR1 SGDLS and CDR2 YYNGEE. The length of the CDR3 is 20 residues. V gave up 4 bases and J gave up 6 bases; unmatched junction bases: 26. Here the CDR3 DNA reads TGTGCCAGCAGCCACAACATGGCGCCGCTGAGGGGCATCGGGGGGGATACGCAGTATTTT. It specifies CASSHNMAPLRGIGGDTQYF.

The rearrangement uses TRBV7-3 and TRBJ2-1, with a possible D match to TRBD2 (5 bases). CDR1 is SGHTA, CDR2 FQGTGA, per germline. The V end lost 7 bases, the J end lost 0 bases, and 22 bases lay between the germline ends. The CDR3 length is 18 residues. The CDR3 DNA is TGTGCCAGCAATCAAGGGCGAGAGGGCAGGAGCTCCTACAATGAGCAGTTCTTC. It yields the protein CASNQGREGRSSYNEQFF.

V usage is TRBV5-6 and J usage is TRBJ1-1; D may be TRBD1 (6 bases). The CDR3 consists of 15 residues. CDR1 is SGHDT and CDR2 is YYEEEE in the germline V gene. Trimming removed 4 bases from V and 4 bases from J, with 17 bases in between. CDR3 region: CASSKFVVGGTEAFF. In nucleotides, the CDR3 is TGTGCCAGCAGCAAGTTTGTCGTAGGGGGCACTGAAGCTTTCTTT.

This clone was detected only once. The chain couples TRBV11-2 to TRBJ2-6; 7 nucleotides line up with TRBD2. Trimming cost V 5 bases and J 2 bases; bases outside gene matches: 0. The V gene's germline CDR1 is SGHAT and CDR2 FQNNGV. The CDR3 covers 14 residues. The DNA of the CDR3 is TGTGCCAGCAGCCTAGCGGCTGGGGCCAACGTCCTGACTTTC. As protein: CASSLAAGANVLTF.

The sample holds a few counts of this clone. The V call is TRBV19, the J call TRBJ2-7; TRBD1 might be the D (6 bases). From germline, CDR1 is LNHDA and CDR2 SQIVND (reference sequence). The ends were cut back, 7 bases at V and 0 bases at J, with 13 bases in the middle. This CDR3 is 14 amino acids long. In DNA, the CDR3 is TGTGCCAGTAAGGGGGATGGGGACTCCTACGAGCAGTACTTC. Its translation: CASKGDGDSYEQYF.

This chain joins TRBV7-6 and TRBJ2-1; D is perhaps TRBD2 (6 bases). The V gene lost 5 bases and the J gene lost 4 bases, with 18 bases spanning the gap. The length of the CDR3 is 16 residues. Germline V gene lookup returns CDR1 SGHVS and CDR2 FNYEAQ. The CDR3 here is CASSPSGSGSYNEQFF. CDR3 nucleotides: TGTGCCAGCAGCCCCTCCGGTAGCGGAAGTTACAATGAGCAGTTCTTC.

The chain employs TRBV28 and TRBJ1-1; D uncertain. Germline-derived CDR1 and CDR2 are MDHEN and SYDVKM. V was trimmed by 4 bases and J by 1 base, leaving 7 bases between them. CDR3 length equals 13 residues. The CDR3 DNA follows: TGTGCCAGCAGTTACGGTGGGAACACTGAAGCTTTCTTT. This translates into CASSYGGNTEAFF. Variable domain in full (rest from reference TRBV28 and TRBJ1-1): DVKVTQSSRYLVKRTGEKVFLECVQDMDHENMFWYRQDPGLGLRLIYFSYDVKMKEKGDIPEGYSVSREKKERFSLILESASTNQTSMYLCASSYGGNTEAFFGQGTRLTVV.